These T cell receptor beta chains were read from a single sample in a study of PD-1 blockade in classical Hodgkin lymphoma. Data came from immunoSEQ multiplex PCR; TCRdb stores just in-frame clones and leaves some out. This table has some 93,000 clones, over 80% appearing once. The input for sequencing was peripheral blood mononuclear cells (PBMCs), taken before the fourth cycle of nivolumab. The receptors here all came from a human donor with classical Hodgkin lymphoma. Both conserved end residues are part of each CDR3. D genes are given only for firm matches. Size is omitted from some rows. Given values are once, few, many or a class for expanded clones.

V: TRBV4-3
D: TRBD2
length: 17
size: .
J: TRBJ2-3
DNA: TGCGCCAGCAGCCAAGATCCCCCGGGAGGGATACCAGATACGCAGTATTTT
CDR3: CASSQDPPGGIPDTQYF

V: TRBV19
D: .
length: 15
size: few
J: TRBJ2-2
DNA: TGTGCCAGTATGAGTGGGGCAGCCTTCTACGGGGAGCTGTTTTTT
CDR3: CASMSGAAFYGELFF

V: TRBV30
D: TRBD2
length: 14
size: .
J: TRBJ2-1
DNA: TGTGCCTGGAATCGGGCGGGAGCGATGTATGAGCAGTTCTTC
CDR3: CAWNRAGAMYEQFF

V: TRBV9
D: TRBD2
length: 15
size: .
J: TRBJ2-3
DNA: TGTGCCAGCAGCCCGCGACTAGCCCCCACAGATACGCAGTATTTT
CDR3: CASSPRLAPTDTQYF

V: TRBV11-2
D: .
length: 15
size: .
J: TRBJ2-1
DNA: TGTGCCAGCAGCTTTCAACATTCGGACAGAAATGAGCAGTTCTTC
CDR3: CASSFQHSDRNEQFF

V: TRBV9
D: TRBD2
length: 15
size: .
J: TRBJ2-1
DNA: TGTGCCAGCAGCCCCCGGACTAGCGCAGAAGGTGAGCAGTTCTTC
CDR3: CASSPRTSAEGEQFF

V: TRBV5-1
D: TRBD2
length: 14
size: .
J: TRBJ2-5
DNA: TGCGCCAGCCGCCCCATGACTAGCGGAGAGACCCAGTACTTC
CDR3: CASRPMTSGETQYF

V: TRBV4-3
D: .
length: 14
size: .
J: TRBJ1-1
DNA: TGCGCCAGCAGCCCTCGGGTGGGGAACACTGAAGCTTTCTTT
CDR3: CASSPRVGNTEAFF

V: TRBV19
D: TRBD2
length: 17
size: many
J: TRBJ2-1
DNA: TGTGCCAGTAGTATATCGGGTAGCGGGAGCTCCTACAATGAGCAGTTCTTC
CDR3: CASSISGSGSSYNEQFF

V: TRBV5-1
D: .
length: 16
size: .
J: TRBJ2-3
DNA: TGCGCCAGCAGCTTTTTGGTGAAGGGACGAGGGGATACGCAGTATTTT
CDR3: CASSFLVKGRGDTQYF

V: TRBV28
D: .
length: 13
size: .
J: TRBJ2-3
DNA: TGTGCCAGCATGCAGGGCTTGACAGATACGCAGTATTTT
CDR3: CASMQGLTDTQYF

V: TRBV5-1
D: TRBD1
length: 14
size: .
J: TRBJ2-3
DNA: TGCGCCAGCAGCCTCGGGACAGGGAGAGATACGCAGTATTTT
CDR3: CASSLGTGRDTQYF

V: TRBV9
D: .
length: 16
size: few
J: TRBJ1-1
DNA: TGTGCCAGCAGCTCCCGCCGACATAGGAGGGAAACTGAAGCTTTCTTT
CDR3: CASSSRRHRRETEAFF

V: TRBV6-5
D: TRBD1
length: 14
size: .
J: TRBJ1-1
DNA: TGTGCCAGCAGAAATACAGGGGAAAGAACTGAAGCTTTCTTT
CDR3: CASRNTGERTEAFF

V: TRBV6-1
D: TRBD2
length: 15
size: many
J: TRBJ2-7
DNA: TGTGCCAGCAGTGAAGCACTAGCGGGCTCCTACGAGCAGTACTTC
CDR3: CASSEALAGSYEQYF

V: TRBV29-1
D: TRBD2
length: 16
size: .
J: TRBJ2-7
DNA: TGCAGCGCTCTAGCGGGAGTCCCTCATTCTCTGGAAGAGCAGTACTTC
CDR3: CSALAGVPHSLEEQYF

V: TRBV10-3
D: TRBD1
length: 14
size: once
J: TRBJ2-1
DNA: TGTGCCATCGGGGAGCGACAGGGACGCAATGAGCAGTTCTTC
CDR3: CAIGERQGRNEQFF

V: TRBV19
D: .
length: 16
size: .
J: TRBJ1-3
DNA: TGTGCCAGTACACCCGGGGGCACGAGAGCTGGAAACACCATATATTTT
CDR3: CASTPGGTRAGNTIYF

V: TRBV5-6
D: TRBD2
length: 15
size: .
J: TRBJ2-2
DNA: TGTGCCAGCTCGGAGACTAGCGGGAGCACCGGGGAGCTGTTTTTT
CDR3: CASSETSGSTGELFF

V: TRBV27
D: .
length: 16
size: .
J: TRBJ2-1
DNA: TGTGCCAGCAGTTTACTCTGGGTGGGGGTTTACAATGAGCAGTTCTTC
CDR3: CASSLLWVGVYNEQFF